The present T cell receptor (beta chain) was sequenced within a study of cytomegalovirus exposure and HLA in healthy donors. General observations from the study: What was likely a sequencing artifact was a cluster of highly shared sequence variants. Among TCR beta chains of equal frequency, HLA-associated ones were more clonally expanded in a later analysis. In vitro, three CMV-associated chains proved specific for CMV antigens.

Use of 60 Vbeta and 13 Jbeta primers characterized the PCR. Generated by immunoSEQ multiplex PCR, the TCRdb table keeps only in-frame clones and is missing some. Of some 100,000 clones detected, 65% to 80% appear once; the ten largest clones hold around 3.1%. This CDR3 comprises 14 residues. The V gene's germline CDR1 is WSHSY and CDR2 SAAADI. V lost 2 bases, J lost 5 bases, and 12 bases lay in between. This clone was seen more than once but under ten times. Its antigen is currently unknown. The chain couples TRBV10-2 to TRBJ1-1, with D maybe TRBD1 (6 bases). The receptor was isolated from a female donor in good health and CMV-seropositive. The sample consisted of PBMCs. CDR3 sequence (DNA): TGCGCCAGCAGTGAGCCTACAGGGAGAACTGAAGCTTTCTTT. Protein sequence: CASSEPTGRTEAFF.